The rows below give T cell receptor beta chains drawn from one sample of a study of cytomegalovirus exposure and HLA in healthy donors. TCRdb's table, derived via immunoSEQ multiplex PCR, lists solely in-frame clones and lacks some. This sample has more than 50,000 clones, with approximately 80% found just once. The material sequenced was PBMCs. The receptors stem from a female donor in good health and CMV-seronegative. Each CDR3 is given with its conserved first and last residue. A D gene is named only where the DNA matches it firmly. For some rows the clone size is stated as once, few or many, or as a class when expanded; others skip it.

v_call	d_call	clone_size	j_call	cdr3_nt	cdr3_aa
TRBV10-3	TRBD1	-	TRBJ1-3	TGTGCCGCGGGGACAGGCGCCCTGAGCTCTGGAAACACCATATATTTT	CAAGTGALSSGNTIYF
TRBV7-2	TRBD1	-	TRBJ1-2	TGTGCCAGCAGCTTCTCAGGGACAGGGATGGGCTATGGCTACACCTTC	CASSFSGTGMGYGYTF
TRBV7-9	-	-	TRBJ2-5	TGTGCCAGCAGCTTCTTCCAGGGACAAGAGACCCAGTACTTC	CASSFFQGQETQYF
TRBV4-1	TRBD1	-	TRBJ1-2	TGCGCCAGCAGCCACACACAGGGGGCTGGTGGCTACACCTTC	CASSHTQGAGGYTF
TRBV6-5	-	-	TRBJ1-6	TGTGCCAGCAGTTACGCCCAGGGTAATTCACCCCTCCACTTT	CASSYAQGNSPLHF
TRBV27	TRBD2	-	TRBJ2-2	TGTGCCAGCAGTTCACGACTAGCGGGAGGCACCGGGGAGCTGTTTTTT	CASSSRLAGGTGELFF
TRBV4-2	TRBD2	-	TRBJ2-3	TGTGCCAGCAGCCAACTACTAGCGGGAGGGGGGGGTACGCAGTATTTT	CASSQLLAGGGGTQYF
TRBV15	TRBD1	-	TRBJ1-1	TGTGCCACCAGCAGTCCCGGGACAGGGGGCACTGAAGCTTTCTTT	CATSSPGTGGTEAFF
TRBV11-2	-	-	TRBJ2-2	TGTGCCAGCAGCCCTCACAGGGTTCGGGAGCTGTTTTTT	CASSPHRVRELFF
TRBV2	-	-	TRBJ2-1	TGTGCCAGCAGTAAAAACCCTTCTATGTTGGTAGCTGAGCAGTTCTTC	CASSKNPSMLVAEQFF
TRBV19	TRBD2	-	TRBJ2-2	TGTGCCAGTAGACATTATCGTACTAGCGGGGGGGCGAACACCGGGGAGCTGTTTTTT	CASRHYRTSGGANTGELFF
TRBV9	TRBD1	-	TRBJ1-1	TGTGCCAGCAGCGTCGGACAGGGGACTGAAGCTTTCTTT	CASSVGQGTEAFF
TRBV19	-	-	TRBJ2-2	TGTGCCACCACCCGTAGCACCGGGGAGCTGTTTTTT	CATTRSTGELFF
TRBV11-2	TRBD1	-	TRBJ2-7	TGTGCCAGCAGCTTAGGGGGCGGACAGGGGTACGAGCAGTACTTC	CASSLGGGQGYEQYF
TRBV28	TRBD2	-	TRBJ2-1	TGTGCCAGCAGTTTAACTAGCGGGGGTTACAATGAGCAGTTCTTC	CASSLTSGGYNEQFF
TRBV5-1	TRBD2	-	TRBJ2-1	TGCGCCAGCAGCGAAGGGTGGCTAGCGGGGGGGGAGGAGCAGTTCTTC	CASSEGWLAGGEEQFF
TRBV5-4	-	-	TRBJ2-2	TGTGCCAGCAGCTTGGACGGGACAACGAACACCGGGGAGCTGTTTTTT	CASSLDGTTNTGELFF
TRBV5-6	-	-	TRBJ1-1	TGTGCCAGCAGCATGCGGAGGTTCGAAGCTTTCTTT	CASSMRRFEAFF
TRBV19	-	-	TRBJ2-2	TGTGCCAGTAGTATCACGCGAACCGGGGAGCTGTTTTTT	CASSITRTGELFF
TRBV5-6	-	-	TRBJ2-7	TGTGCCAGCACCTTAGGCTGGGACAACTCCTACGAGCAGTACTTC	CASTLGWDNSYEQYF
TRBV6-6	-	once	TRBJ2-2	TGTGCCAGCACCCAATCGTCGGGGGACACCGGGGAGCTGTTTTTT	CASTQSSGDTGELFF
TRBV6-5	TRBD2	-	TRBJ2-3	TGTGCCAGCAGTTACAGGACTAGCGCAGATACGCAGTATTTT	CASSYRTSADTQYF
TRBV4-1	-	-	TRBJ1-2	TGCGCCAGCAGCCAAGACAACAGCGGGGGCTATGGCTACACCTTC	CASSQDNSGGYGYTF
TRBV28	-	-	TRBJ2-3	TGTGCCAGCAGCTCCCCAGATACGCAGTATTTT	CASSSPDTQYF
TRBV7-9	-	-	TRBJ2-5	TGTGCCAGCAGCTTAATCCAGTACCAAGAGACCCAGTACTTC	CASSLIQYQETQYF
TRBV5-1	TRBD1	-	TRBJ1-1	TGCGCCAGCAGCTTGGGTGGTTTACAGGGGCCCTCTGAAGCTTTCTTT	CASSLGGLQGPSEAFF
TRBV27	-	-	TRBJ1-4	TGTGCCAGCAGCCCGGAGGGGAGAGCACTAGCAACTAATGAAAAACTGTTTTTT	CASSPEGRALATNEKLFF
TRBV19	TRBD1	-	TRBJ1-5	TGTGCCAGTAACCGGGACAGGGGATGGAATCAGCCCCAGCATTTT	CASNRDRGWNQPQHF
TRBV19	TRBD1	-	TRBJ2-7	TGTGCCAGTAGTATTCAGGGGGCGGAAGTCTACGAGCAGTACTTC	CASSIQGAEVYEQYF
TRBV10-3	-	-	TRBJ1-1	TGTGCCACCTCATGGGGGGAGGTGAACACTGAAGCTTTCTTT	CATSWGEVNTEAFF
TRBV13	-	-	TRBJ1-2	TGTGCCAGCAGCTCCACCCCGAGTGGCTACACCTTC	CASSSTPSGYTF
TRBV27	-	-	TRBJ2-7	TGTGCGGTTTTGCGGGTTCCCTACGAGCAGTACTTC	CAVLRVPYEQYF
TRBV7-7	TRBD2	-	TRBJ2-3	TGTGCCAGCAGTCCGGGACTAGCGGGAGATACGCAGTATTTT	CASSPGLAGDTQYF
TRBV28	TRBD2	-	TRBJ2-1	TGTGCCAGCAGTCTCCTGACTAGCCCAGGCCCCAATGAGCAGTTCTTC	CASSLLTSPGPNEQFF
TRBV7-9	-	-	TRBJ1-4	TGTTCCAGCAGCCGGGACACTGGGGAACTGTTTTTT	CSSSRDTGELFF
TRBV25-1	TRBD1	-	TRBJ2-3	TGTGCCAGCAGTGGGACAGGGGCCAACACAGATACGCAGTATTTT	CASSGTGANTDTQYF
TRBV6-1	TRBD2	-	TRBJ2-3	TGTGCCAGCAGTGAAGCGCTTCGCCGGACTAGCGGGAGGGCAGATACGCAGTATTTT	CASSEALRRTSGRADTQYF
TRBV29-1	TRBD2	-	TRBJ2-2	TGCAGCGTTGAAGATCGGGCCGGGACTAGTATCGGCGGGGAGCTGTTTTTT	CSVEDRAGTSIGGELFF
TRBV7-9	-	once	TRBJ2-3	TGTGCCAGCAGCTATCCGACCGGGACCGGGACTGACACAGATACGCAGTATTTT	CASSYPTGTGTDTDTQYF
TRBV2	TRBD2	few	TRBJ2-5	TGTGCCAGCAGTGGCGGGGAGGGCGGGGAGACCCAGTACTTC	CASSGGEGGETQYF
TRBV4-2	-	-	TRBJ2-2	TGTGCCAGCAGCCCCGGCGGAACCGGGGAGCTGTTTTTT	CASSPGGTGELFF
TRBV6-1	TRBD1	-	TRBJ1-3	TGTGCCAGCAGTCCAGGGGGCCCACTTGGAAACACCATATATTTT	CASSPGGPLGNTIYF
TRBV28	-	medium-sized	TRBJ1-4	TGTGCCAGCAAGGGGGATAATGAAAAACTGTTTTTT	CASKGDNEKLFF
TRBV27	TRBD1	-	TRBJ1-5	TGTGCCAGCAGACAGGGGATTAGCAATCAGCCCCAGCATTTT	CASRQGISNQPQHF
TRBV18	-	-	TRBJ1-1	TGTGCCAGCTCAACCTCCACAGGGAACACTGAAGCTTTCTTT	CASSTSTGNTEAFF
TRBV6-5	TRBD2	-	TRBJ2-3	TGTGCCACTACAAGGGCGGGAGGCACAGATACGCAGTATTTT	CATTRAGGTDTQYF
TRBV11-2	-	once	TRBJ2-2	TGTGCCAGCAGCTTAGAGGTGTGGGGGCTCCGGGGAGCTGGCGGGGAGCTGTTTTTT	CASSLEVWGLRGAGGELFF
TRBV28	TRBD2	-	TRBJ2-5	TGTGCCAGCAGTTTAGAACCGGGGGGGTCCCAGTACTTC	CASSLEPGGSQYF
TRBV6-5	TRBD2	-	TRBJ2-7	TGTGCCAGCCAGCGGGAGGTAGGCGAGCAGTACTTC	CASQREVGEQYF
TRBV6-5	-	few	TRBJ1-2	TGTGCCAGCAGCAGGGGCCCTCAGGGTGGCTACACCTTC	CASSRGPQGGYTF
TRBV4-1	-	-	TRBJ2-1	TGCGCCAGCAGCCAAGATTCTGGAGGGAGAGTGGGAGATGAGCAGTTCTTC	CASSQDSGGRVGDEQFF
TRBV6-4	TRBD2	-	TRBJ2-3	TGTGCCAGCAGCACTAGCGGGGAAACCAATACGCAGTATTTT	CASSTSGETNTQYF
TRBV6-5	TRBD1	-	TRBJ2-7	TGTGCCAGCAGTCCAGACAGGGGGAAAGCGCAGTACTTC	CASSPDRGKAQYF
TRBV5-4	-	-	TRBJ2-7	TGTGCCAGCAGCTTGGGGCCGGCGGGAAGCTCCTACGAGCAGTACTTC	CASSLGPAGSSYEQYF